This TCR beta chain was retrieved from a study of cytomegalovirus exposure and HLA in healthy donors (TCRdb year 2017). Regarding the research as a whole: The roughly 670 repertoires of the first cohort and the 120 validation repertoires were produced on the same platform, according to a later analysis. The aim of the study was to test whether cataloging public T cell receptors could identify signatures of past pathogen exposure. Along with the 666-subject first cohort, a separate validation cohort of 120 different subjects was used. To predict cytomegalovirus infection status, the study combined high-throughput TCR immunosequencing, statistical association of individual TCRs with disease status, and machine learning.

Results and caveats for the whole study, not just this receptor: The authors suggested that the approach could potentially be extended to other disease states and immunological phenotypes. In the study, approximately 160 TCR beta chains were listed as associated with cytomegalovirus. A few of the identified cytomegalovirus-associated TCR beta chains were confirmed in vitro to be specific for cytomegalovirus antigens. Most TCR sequences were observed very rarely across donors, whereas some public TCRs were present in many individuals. A later analysis lacked HLA typing for the validation cohort, so it scored co-occurrence in that cohort across all 130 or so repertoires. Cytomegalovirus status was reported to be diagnosed by the classifier with high specificity and sensitivity in both the original and validation cohorts. In a later analysis, TCRs clustered in the first cohort were found to also tend to co-occur in the 120 or so validation repertoires, with 94% of cluster scores above 0.

Donors formed part of the validation cohort, which comprised 120 subjects and was distinct from the first cohort of 690 or so subjects. From its cysteine to its phenylalanine, the CDR3 spans 14 amino acids. The DNA shown is the 42-base CDR3, in frame from base 1. The germline V gene sets CDR1 to SNHLY and CDR2 to FYNNEI. The germline ends are 17 bases apart after V is trimmed by 7 bases and J by 5 bases. Comments on this clone: Its antigen is still unknown. Qualities for individual bases were not recorded, and no much larger clone is one base off.

Preparation of the library involved the immunoSEQ multiplex PCR assay. The paper's processing steps were these. A statistical classification framework was developed to diagnose cytomegalovirus status using the catalog of TCR beta chain sequences. This immuneACCESS table, as held by TCRdb, lists in-frame sequences with V and J called but not all clones. Of the missing ones, under half trace to an unresolved V gene in checked studies; the others have no known cause. V and J calls and clone size come straight from that table; D and trimming were deduced from the DNA. Counted in this sample were nearly 200,000 clones; approximately 80% of them appeared once. Jointly, the top ten make up 13% of the sample.

Sequencing was carried out using PBMCs. The clonotype originates from a woman in her 30s in good health and CMV-seropositive. The receptor chain draws on TRBV2 and TRBJ2-5, with a tentative D gene TRBD1 over 6 matching bases. The bases read TGTGCCAGCAAATTCCCACAGGGAGAGGAGACCCAGTACTTC. Its protein product is CASKFPQGEETQYF.